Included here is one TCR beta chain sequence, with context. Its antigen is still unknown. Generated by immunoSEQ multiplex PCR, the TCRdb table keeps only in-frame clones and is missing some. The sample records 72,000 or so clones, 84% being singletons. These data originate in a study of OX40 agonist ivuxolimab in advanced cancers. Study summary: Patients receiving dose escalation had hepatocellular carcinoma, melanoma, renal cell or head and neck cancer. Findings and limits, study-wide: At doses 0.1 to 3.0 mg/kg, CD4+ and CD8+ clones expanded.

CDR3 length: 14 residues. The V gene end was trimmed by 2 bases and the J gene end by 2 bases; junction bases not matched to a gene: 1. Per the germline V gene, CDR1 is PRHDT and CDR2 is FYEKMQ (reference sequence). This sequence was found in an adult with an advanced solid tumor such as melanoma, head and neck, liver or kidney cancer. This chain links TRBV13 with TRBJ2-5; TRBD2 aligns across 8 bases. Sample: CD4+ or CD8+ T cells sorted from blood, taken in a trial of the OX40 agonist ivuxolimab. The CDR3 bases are TGTGCCAGCAGCTTAACTAGCGGACAAGAGACCCAGTACTTC. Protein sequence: CASSLTSGQETQYF.